The next 7 T cell receptor beta chains were all read from a single sample in a study of post-analysis software for immune sequencing data. The authors incorporated unique molecular identifiers into the TCR beta cDNA libraries. MiXCR, applied by TCRdb to the PCR reads, yields one record per CDR3 protein. The table records roughly 600,000 distinct CDR3 sequences, 40% to 50% of them present only once. These receptors are not linked to any known antigen. Study observations and caveats: Controls showed lower frequencies than patients for five TRBV segments, and TRBV5-6, TRBV5-1 and TRBV20-1 were among these.

The sample was blood. These receptors all come from a girl aged 10 to 17 with multiple sclerosis.

The chain uses TRBV5-1 and TRBJ2-3; perhaps TRBD1 as D (6 bases). The CDR3 is made up of 16 amino acids. Looked up from germline, CDR1 is SGHRS and CDR2 is YFSETQ. Trimming removed 4 bases from V and 0 bases from J, with 15 bases in between. CDR3 in amino acids: CASSHGQHSSTDTQYF. The CDR3 DNA sequence: TGCGCCAGCAGCCACGGACAGCACTCTAGCACAGATACGCAGTATTTT. Full variable domain (missing parts from reference TRBV5-1 and TRBJ2-3): KAGVTQTPRYLIKTRGQQVTLSCSPISGHRSVSWYQQTPGQGLQFLFEYFSETQRNKGNFPGRFSGRQFSNSRSEMNVSTLELGDSALYLCASSHGQHSSTDTQYFGPGTRLTVL.

The chain joins TRBV28 to TRBJ2-3, with 9 nucleotides matching TRBD2. The CDR3 covers 16 residues. The V segment lost 7 bases and the J segment 7 bases; nucleotides outside the gene matches: 15. Per germline, CDR1 MDHEN and CDR2 SYDVKM. The CDR3 sequence: CASNQTPGTSLNTQYF. The CDR3 bases are TGTGCCAGCAACCAAACCCCCGGGACTAGCTTGAATACGCAGTATTTT.

The chain joins TRBV12-3 or TRBV12-4 to TRBJ2-5; tentatively, D is TRBD2 (7 bases). Trimming cost V 3 bases and J 5 bases, with 10 bases left between them. The CDR3 has 13 amino acids. Here the CDR3 DNA reads TGTGCCAGCAGTTTCGGGGGGCACGAGACCCAGTACTTC. Its translation: CASSFGGHETQYF.

The genes are TRBV7-9 and TRBJ2-1; no clear D. The germline CDR1 and CDR2 sequences are SEHNR and FQNEAQ (reference sequence). The V end lost 5 bases, the J end lost 4 bases, and 21 bases lay between the germline ends. The CDR3 is 17 residues long. CDR3: CASSATPGGGLYNEQFF. The CDR3 nucleotides are TGTGCCAGCAGCGCGACGCCGGGCGGCGGATTGTACAATGAGCAGTTCTTC.

This clonotype was observed a single time. The genes are TRBV6-5 and TRBJ1-2; TRBD1 matches at 8 bases. Germline CDR1 MNHEY, CDR2 SVGAGI. Unmatched junction bases numbered 12, after V lost 2 bases and J lost 7 bases. The CDR3 loop spans 16 amino acids. The CDR3: CASSYGSGGKDGGYTF. CDR3 sequence (DNA): TGTGCCAGCAGTTACGGTTCAGGGGGCAAAGACGGTGGCTACACCTTC.

J is TRBJ2-7 and V is TRBV5-5, with TRBD2 identical over 8 bases. This CDR3 contains 15 residues. Losses at the gene ends were 3 bases for V and 2 bases for J; bases not matched to a gene: 7. Germline-derived CDR1 and CDR2 are SGHKS and YYEKEE (reference sequence). The CDR3 DNA follows: TGTGCCAGCAGCTCCTCGGGCGGGGGGACCTACGAGCAGTACTTC. Its protein product is CASSSSGGGTYEQYF. Variable domain in full (rest from reference TRBV5-5 and TRBJ2-7): DAGVTQSPTHLIKTRGQQVTLRCSPISGHKSVSWYQQVLGQGPQFIFQYYEKEERGRGNFPDRFSARQFPNYSSELNVNALLLGDSALYLCASSSSGGGTYEQYFGPGTRLTVT.

The chain carries TRBV12-3 or TRBV12-4 and TRBJ1-2; the match to TRBD1 covers 9 bases. The CDR3 is made up of 13 amino acids. Trimming removed 6 bases from V and 7 bases from J; junction bases left unmatched: 6. The CDR3 DNA reads TGTGCCAGCAGGCCCGGGACAGGGACTGGCTACACCTTC. This codes for CASRPGTGTGYTF.